These 16 T cell receptor beta chains were all obtained from the same sample, sequenced in a study of identifying expanded T cells in peripheral blood. Data came from immunoSEQ multiplex PCR; TCRdb stores just in-frame clones and leaves some out. This table has 50,000 to 65,000 clones, roughly 87% appearing once. The sequenced sample consisted of blood. The origin of the receptors is a person aged 18 to 75 in good health.

The chain carries TRBV2 and TRBJ2-3; possible D gene TRBD1, 5 bases. The CDR3 contains 14 residues. Trimming shortened V by 3 bases and J by 3 bases, and 10 bases separated the two germline ends. Germline-derived CDR1 and CDR2 are SNHLY and FYNNEI. The chain's CDR3 is CASSEGQGTDTQYF. The CDR3 DNA reads TGTGCCAGCAGTGAGGGGCAGGGTACAGATACGCAGTATTTT.

The sample holds a few counts of this clone. The rearrangement uses TRBV11-3 and TRBJ2-7; no clear D gene. V shed 5 bases and J shed 5 bases, with 16 bases lying between them. Germline CDR1 SGHNT, CDR2 YENEEA. CDR3 length equals 14 residues. The CDR3 DNA follows: TGTGCCAGCAGCCCCGGCCCTAGTTGGGACGAGCAGTACTTC. It encodes CASSPGPSWDEQYF.

The CDR3, as DNA: TGCAGCGTCGCCGATTCCTACGAGCAGTACTTC. This encodes CSVADSYEQYF. This chain links TRBV29-1 with TRBJ2-7; D ambiguous. The CDR3 has 11 amino acids. Germline CDR1 SQVTM, CDR2 ANQGSEA. Trimming cost V 6 bases and J 1 base, with 7 bases left between them.

The chain employs TRBV4-1 and TRBJ2-3, with 14 bases that match TRBD2. CDR3 length: 20 amino acids. Germline CDR1 MGHRA, CDR2 YSYEKL. V dropped 4 bases and J dropped 0; count of bases not matched to a gene: 12. CDR3: CASSRMGLAGEGWSTDTQYF. The CDR3 nucleotides read TGCGCCAGCAGCCGTATGGGACTAGCGGGAGAGGGTTGGAGCACAGATACGCAGTATTTT.

This chain connects TRBV2 to TRBJ1-5; no definite D call. The length of the CDR3 is 13 residues. The germline V gene has CDR1 SNHLY and CDR2 FYNNEI. The V end was cut by 6 bases, the J end by 0 bases, with 6 bases between. The CDR3 DNA reads TGTGCCAGCAGAGACTATAGCAATCAGCCCCAGCATTTT. Translation: CASRDYSNQPQHF. Supplemented by reference TRBV2 and TRBJ1-5, the full variable domain reads EPEVTQTPSHQVTQMGQEVILRCVPISNHLYFYWYRQILGQKVEFLVSFYNNEISEKSEIFDDQFSVERPDGSNFTLKIRSTKLEDSAMYFCASRDYSNQPQHFGDGTRLSIL.

V usage is TRBV12-5 and J usage is TRBJ1-2; 7 bases align to TRBD1. The CDR3 extends over 14 amino acids. J was trimmed by 2 bases and V by 6 bases; bases with no gene match: 6. Germline V lookup: CDR1 LGHNT, CDR2 FRNRAP. Here the CDR3 DNA reads TGTGCTAGTGGCCAGGGGGAACGGAACTATGGCTACACCTTC. It yields the protein CASGQGERNYGYTF. Full variable domain (remainder filled in from reference TRBV12-5 and TRBJ1-2): DARVTQTPRHKVTEMGQEVTMRCQPILGHNTVFWYRQTMMQGLELLAYFRNRAPLDDSGMPKDRFSAEMPDATLATLKIQPSEPRDSAVYFCASGQGERNYGYTFGSGTRLTVV.

CDR3 in DNA: TGTGCCAGCAGTGAGCCACAGGGGCCTTACTTC. Translation: CASSEPQGPYF. The chain links TRBV2 to TRBJ2-4, with 7 bases lining up with TRBD1. In germline, CDR1 is SNHLY, CDR2 FYNNEI. V dropped 3 bases and J dropped 16; count of bases not matched to a gene: 6. This CDR3 has 11 residues.

V usage is TRBV6-6 and J usage is TRBJ1-1, with D unclear. Trimming stripped 8 bases from V and 8 bases from J, with 21 bases between. This CDR3 contains 14 residues. Germline CDR1 MNHNY, CDR2 SVGAGI (reference sequence). The CDR3 sequence is CASSVTTQLREAFF. For the CDR3, the DNA is TGTGCCAGCTCCGTGACCACTCAGCTTCGGGAAGCTTTCTTT.

This clone was detected only a few times. DNA for the CDR3: TGTGCCAGTAGGAATACCCGTAGAGAGGATCAGCCCCAGCATTTT. Its protein is CASRNTRREDQPQHF. The V call is TRBV19, the J call TRBJ1-5; D remains ambiguous. There are 15 residues in the CDR3. CDR1 LNHDA and CDR2 SQIVND come from the germline V gene (reference sequence). Trimming cost V 6 bases and J 5 bases, with 17 bases left between them.

This chain uses TRBV27 with TRBJ2-3, with 10 bases matching TRBD2. V shed 5 bases and J 4 bases; nucleotides not matched to a gene: 6. The germline V gene has CDR1 MNHEY and CDR2 SMNVEV (reference sequence). This CDR3 is built from 15 residues. The CDR3 region is CASSPGLAEADTQYF. The CDR3 region has the DNA TGTGCCAGCAGTCCCGGACTAGCGGAAGCAGATACGCAGTATTTT.

This chain links TRBV7-2 with TRBJ2-3, with unresolved D. V lost 1 base and J 10 bases, leaving 6 bases between the germline ends. The CDR3 is 11 amino acids. The V gene's germline CDR1 is SGHTA and CDR2 FQGNSA. The CDR3 region is CASSLDLSQYF. The CDR3 nucleotides read TGTGCCAGCAGCTTAGATCTTTCGCAGTATTTT.

This chain joins TRBV19 and TRBJ1-5; weak D call: TRBD1 (5 bases). Germline lookup yields CDR1 LNHDA and CDR2 SQIVND (reference sequence). The V end was cut by 1 base, the J end by 6 bases, with 10 bases between. This CDR3 is 14 amino acids long. Here the CDR3 DNA reads TGTGCCAGTAGTATAGGCCAGGGTGGTCAGCCCCAGCATTTT. As protein: CASSIGQGGQPQHF.

V gene TRBV7-2 combines with J gene TRBJ1-2; the D gene is possibly TRBD1 (5 bases). Germline V gene sequence: CDR1 SGHTA, CDR2 FQGNSA. Trimming left V 5 bases short and J 9 bases short, with 13 bases between. This CDR3 comprises 12 residues. CDR3 bases: TGTGCCAGCAGCCTCAGGGCGGGTAGCTACACCTTC. Translating gives CASSLRAGSYTF.

The chain has TRBV9 and TRBJ2-1, with D tentatively TRBD1 (5 bases). Germline V CDR1 and CDR2: SGDLS, YYNGEE. Trimming removed 4 bases from V and 0 bases from J, with 11 bases in between. The CDR3 extends over 15 amino acids. This CDR3 is CASSTGQSSYNEQFF. CDR3 bases: TGTGCCAGCAGCACAGGTCAAAGCTCCTACAATGAGCAGTTCTTC.

The chain uses TRBV19 and TRBJ1-2, with D possibly TRBD1 on 6 matching bases. CDR1 LNHDA and CDR2 SQIVND come from the germline V gene (reference sequence). Trimming shortened V by 3 bases and J by 8 bases, and 13 bases separated the two germline ends. CDR3 length equals 13 residues. In DNA, the CDR3 is TGTGCCAGTAGTATCCAGGCAGGGGCCGGCTACACCTTC. Translating it yields CASSIQAGAGYTF.

The chain combines TRBV4-3 with TRBJ2-4; 11 bases line up with TRBD2. CDR3 size: 16 residues. Germline V gene data show CDR1 as LGHNA and CDR2 as YSLEER. V lost 2 bases to trimming and J lost 5 bases; unmatched junction nucleotides: 5. CDR3 in DNA: TGCGCCAGCAGCCAAATAGCGGGGGGGCAACAAAACATTCAGTACTTC. Its protein product is CASSQIAGGQQNIQYF.